This passage covers 18 T cell receptor beta chains from one sample sequenced in a study of technical replicates of blood from a handful of donors. Assay: immunoSEQ multiplex PCR; the TCRdb copy retains only in-frame clones and omits some. The data hold approximately 81,000 clones, with 90% to 96% observed a single time. Source material: T cells isolated from PBMCs. The receptors derive from a human donor in good health.

The chain has TRBV6-5 and TRBJ1-2; TRBD1 might be the D (6 bases). Germline assignment: CDR1 MNHEY and CDR2 SVGAGI. The CDR3 consists of 12 residues. Trimming stripped 7 bases from V and 8 bases from J, with 14 bases between. CDR3 protein: CASKGGLNGYTF. The CDR3 DNA sequence: TGTGCCAGCAAAGGGGGATTAAACGGCTACACCTTC.

The chain couples TRBV5-1 to TRBJ2-1; D unresolved. V was clipped by 0 bases and J by 3 bases, with 7 bases between them. Germline CDR1 and CDR2: SGHRS and YFSETQ. The CDR3 has 14 residues. The CDR3 here is CASSLARGYNEQFF. The CDR3 region has the DNA TGCGCCAGCAGCTTGGCCCGCGGCTACAATGAGCAGTTCTTC.

This rearrangement joins TRBV11-2 to TRBJ1-1; 7 bases are shared with TRBD1. The length of the CDR3 is 12 residues. V was pared by 6 bases and J by 8 bases, with 6 bases of the junction left unmatched. CDR1 SGHAT and CDR2 FQNNGV come from the germline V gene. The CDR3 spells CASSYGGGEAFF. CDR3 nucleotide sequence: TGTGCCAGCAGTTATGGAGGGGGCGAAGCTTTCTTT.

The J gene is TRBJ2-1, the V gene TRBV2; tentatively, D is TRBD2 (5 bases). Germline V gene data show CDR1 as SNHLY and CDR2 as FYNNEI. The CDR3 totals 14 residues. V lost 2 bases and J lost 7, with 12 bases in between. Written as DNA, the CDR3 is TGTGCCAGCAGTGAAAGACGGGATTGGAATGAGCAGTTCTTC. It codes for CASSERRDWNEQFF. The full variable domain, its missing parts supplied by reference TRBV2 and TRBJ2-1, is EPEVTQTPSHQVTQMGQEVILRCVPISNHLYFYWYRQILGQKVEFLVSFYNNEISEKSEIFDDQFSVERPDGSNFTLKIRSTKLEDSAMYFCASSERRDWNEQFFGPGTRLTVL.

J is TRBJ2-5 and V is TRBV7-9; 12 positions match TRBD2. This CDR3 is 17 amino acids long. Unmatched junction bases numbered 10, after V lost 3 bases and J lost 5 bases. Per the germline V gene, CDR1 is SEHNR and CDR2 is FQNEAQ (reference sequence). DNA for the CDR3: TGTGCCAGCAGCTTGAGGAGACTAGCGGGAGTGGTTGAGACCCAGTACTTC. Its translation is CASSLRRLAGVVETQYF. The variable domain in full, completed from reference TRBV7-9 and TRBJ2-5, reads DTGVSQNPRHKITKRGQNVTFRCDPISEHNRLYWYRQTLGQGPEFLTYFQNEAQLEKSRLLSDRFSAERPKGSFSTLEIQRTEQGDSAMYLCASSLRRLAGVVETQYFGPGTRLLVL.

The V call is TRBV13, the J call TRBJ2-7; no clear D. The CDR3 runs 13 residues. Trimming cost V 5 bases and J 3 bases, with 11 bases left between them. Looked up from germline, CDR1 is PRHDT and CDR2 is FYEKMQ (reference sequence). CDR3 coding DNA: TGTGCCAGCAGCCCACCCCTAAACTACGAGCAGTACTTC. Translating gives CASSPPLNYEQYF. The variable domain in full, with the rest retrieved from reference TRBV13 and TRBJ2-7, is AAGVIQSPRHLIKEKRETATLKCYPIPRHDTVYWYQQGPGQDPQFLISFYEKMQSDKGSIPDRFSAQQFSDYHSELNMSSLELGDSALYFCASSPPLNYEQYFGPGTRLTVT.

V gene TRBV7-9 combines with J gene TRBJ1-1; the D is unclear. V was pared by 2 bases and J by 0 bases, with 19 bases between. This CDR3 has 18 amino acids. Germline V gene sequence: CDR1 SEHNR, CDR2 FQNEAQ (reference sequence). This CDR3 reads CASSLMFSPVLMNTEAFF. CDR3 in DNA: TGTGCCAGCAGCTTAATGTTTTCTCCGGTTCTCATGAACACTGAAGCTTTCTTT.

V usage is TRBV5-4 and J usage is TRBJ1-2; no clear D gene. This CDR3 comprises 14 residues. The V end was cut by 0 bases, the J end by 1 base, with 7 bases between. The germline V gene has CDR1 SGHNT and CDR2 YYREEE (reference sequence). DNA of the CDR3: TGTGCCAGCAGCTTGGGGAGACTTAACTATGGCTACACCTTC. Amino acid sequence: CASSLGRLNYGYTF. Together with reference TRBV5-4 and TRBJ1-2, the CDR3 gives the full variable domain: ETGVTQSPTHLIKTRGQQVTLRCSSQSGHNTVSWYQQALGQGPQFIFQYYREEENGRGNFPPRFSGLQFPNYSSELNVNALELDDSALYLCASSLGRLNYGYTFGSGTRLTVV.

This chain links TRBV9 with TRBJ2-7; D possibly corresponds to TRBD2 (5 bases). Trimming removed 4 bases from V and 7 bases from J, with 21 bases in between. CDR1 and CDR2 from the germline V gene are SGDLS and YYNGEE. This CDR3 region has 15 residues. CDR3 nucleotide sequence: TGTGCCAGCAGCCCGCGGGTGACGGGATACGAGGAGCAGTACTTC. Encoded protein: CASSPRVTGYEEQYF.

This chain links TRBV19 with TRBJ1-2; 10 bases line up with TRBD1. The CDR3 runs 14 residues. CDR1 LNHDA and CDR2 SQIVND come from the germline V gene (reference sequence). The V and J ends lost 9 bases and 7 bases, in that order; junction bases with no gene match: 11. The CDR3 coding sequence is TGTGCCAGCACAACGGTGGGACAGGGGATTGGCTACACCTTC. This sequence encodes CASTTVGQGIGYTF.

V gene TRBV9 combines with J gene TRBJ1-4; tentatively, D is TRBD1 (6 bases). CDR3 length equals 14 residues. Trimming removed 0 bases at V and 7 bases at J, with 10 bases between. Germline V gives CDR1 SGDLS, CDR2 YYNGEE. The CDR3 nucleotides are TGTGCCAGCAGCGTAGATCGGGGGGCTGAAAAACTGTTTTTT. It encodes CASSVDRGAEKLFF.

The gene calls are TRBV5-1 and TRBJ1-1; 7 bases map to TRBD1. Germline-derived CDR1 and CDR2 are SGHRS and YFSETQ. V was clipped by 4 bases and J by 4 bases; unmatched bases: 10. The CDR3 is 15 residues long. The CDR3 protein is CASSTRQGTGTEAFF. CDR3 bases: TGCGCCAGCAGCACGAGACAGGGTACGGGCACTGAAGCTTTCTTT.

CDR3 DNA: TGTGCCACCAGCGGGGGGAAGGGCCTTCAAGAGACCCAGTACTTC. Encoded protein: CATSGGKGLQETQYF. The V call is TRBV19, the J call TRBJ2-5; 9 positions match TRBD2. This CDR3 region has 15 residues. In germline, CDR1 is LNHDA, CDR2 SQIVND (reference sequence). J gave up 2 bases and V 10 bases, and 11 bases lay outside the gene matches.

DNA for the CDR3: TGCGCCAGCAGCCACGTCGCCGAGGCCGAAAAACTGTTTTTT. Amino acids: CASSHVAEAEKLFF. The chain has TRBV4-1 and TRBJ1-4; D is uncertain. The CDR3 length is 14 residues. Trimming removed 3 bases from V and 8 bases from J, with 13 bases in between. Germline V CDR1 and CDR2: MGHRA, YSYEKL.

This chain uses TRBV6-5 with TRBJ1-1, with 10 bases aligning to TRBD1. Germline V gene data show CDR1 as MNHEY and CDR2 as SVGAGI. V shed 5 bases, J shed 1 base, and the junction held 1 base outside the gene matches. CDR3 size: 14 residues. Here the CDR3 reads CASSDRGRNTEAFF. In DNA form, the CDR3 reads TGTGCCAGCAGTGACAGGGGGCGGAACACTGAAGCTTTCTTT.

The J gene is TRBJ2-2, the V gene TRBV28; 8 bases align to TRBD2. CDR3 length equals 17 residues. J gave up 5 bases and V 5 bases, and 13 bases lay outside the gene matches. Germline V gene lookup returns CDR1 MDHEN and CDR2 SYDVKM. Written as DNA, the CDR3 is TGTGCCAGCAGTCCCGTCCGGGAGCGGGAGATTACCGGGGAGCTGTTTTTT. This codes for CASSPVREREITGELFF.

Only one count was recorded for this clone. The chain joins TRBV11-1 to TRBJ2-7; 8 bases align to TRBD1. The CDR3 length is 14 residues. The germline CDR1 and CDR2 sequences are SGHAT and FQDESV (reference sequence). The junction had 5 bases not matched to a gene; V was cut back by 4 bases and J by 3 bases. The CDR3 is CASSSRTGRYEQYF. The CDR3, as DNA: TGTGCCAGCAGCTCGCGGACAGGGCGCTACGAGCAGTACTTC.

The chain couples TRBV27 to TRBJ2-7; D perhaps matches TRBD1 (5 bases). Looked up from germline, CDR1 is MNHEY and CDR2 is SMNVEV (reference sequence). The V end lost 3 bases, the J end lost 6 bases, and 9 bases lay between the germline ends. The CDR3 is made up of 12 amino acids. CDR3 in amino acids: CASSLGRSEQYF. The CDR3 DNA follows: TGTGCCAGCAGTTTGGGGCGATCCGAGCAGTACTTC.